These T cell receptor beta chains were read from a single sample in a study of blood T cell repertoires in COVID-19. TCRdb's table, derived via immunoSEQ multiplex PCR, lists solely in-frame clones and lacks some. The sample holds roughly 380,000 clones, roughly 87% seen once. Sequencing used peripheral blood. The receptors were sampled from a woman aged 55-75 years with COVID-19, enrolled during active disease. The CDR3 runs from the conserved cysteine through the conserved F or W. The D gene is left open where the match is weak. The size entry is marked missing in some rows and otherwise reads once, few, many or a size class.

TRBV7-9	TRBJ2-7	NA	NA	TGTGCCAGCAGCCAGACTGGACAGGCGGGATCCTACGAGCAGTACTTC	CASSQTGQAGSYEQYF
TRBV5-6	TRBJ1-1	TRBD1	NA	TGTGCCAGCAGCGCTCCTCGGGACAGCCTCGGCGCTGAAGCTTTCTTT	CASSAPRDSLGAEAFF
TRBV19	TRBJ1-2	NA	NA	TGTGCCAGTAGAGACAGGAAGAACTATGGCTACACCTTC	CASRDRKNYGYTF
TRBV9	TRBJ2-7	TRBD1	few	TGTGCCAGCAGCCCCCGGGACAGGTCCTACGAGCAGTACTTC	CASSPRDRSYEQYF
TRBV28	TRBJ1-2	TRBD1	NA	TGTGCCAGCATGGACAGGGGCGCGGATCCTTACACCTTC	CASMDRGADPYTF
TRBV18	TRBJ1-4	NA	NA	TGTGCCAGCTCATTCCGACAGGAAACTAATGAAAAACTGTTTTTT	CASSFRQETNEKLFF
TRBV15	TRBJ1-3	NA	NA	TGTGCCACCAGCAGAGACAGGGTTGGGAACACCATATATTTT	CATSRDRVGNTIYF
TRBV5-6	TRBJ2-3	NA	NA	TGTGCCAGCAGCTCCCAATGGGGCGGCTACACAGATACGCAGTATTTT	CASSSQWGGYTDTQYF
TRBV5-1	TRBJ1-2	NA	NA	TGCGCCAGCAGCTTGGGCCAGGCTGGCTATGGCTACACCTTC	CASSLGQAGYGYTF
TRBV30	TRBJ2-1	NA	NA	TGTGCCTGGAGTCTGGGAGAGAGCTCCTACAATGAGCAGTTCTTC	CAWSLGESSYNEQFF
TRBV2	TRBJ1-5	NA	few	TGTGCCAGCAGTGATTCGGTGGTACAGCCCCAGCATTTT	CASSDSVVQPQHF
TRBV19	TRBJ2-7	TRBD2	NA	TGTGCCAGTAATCGGGGAGCGAGCGGGGGGAATAACGAGCAGTACTTC	CASNRGASGGNNEQYF
TRBV5-1	TRBJ2-5	TRBD2	NA	TGCGCCAGCAGCTCCTCTAACCATAGCGGGGGGGCCTGGGAGACCCAGTACTTC	CASSSSNHSGGAWETQYF
TRBV15	TRBJ1-1	NA	NA	TGTGCCACCAGCAGAGATATTGGGAGGGCCGGGAACACTGAAGCTTTCTTT	CATSRDIGRAGNTEAFF
TRBV5-6	TRBJ1-2	NA	NA	TGTGCCAGCAGCCTACCACAGGGTAACTATGGCTACACCTTC	CASSLPQGNYGYTF
TRBV7-3	TRBJ2-1	TRBD1	NA	TGTGCCAGCAGCCGGGGACAGCCCTTCAATGAGCAGTTCTTC	CASSRGQPFNEQFF
TRBV6-5	TRBJ1-5	TRBD1	NA	TGTGCCAGCAGTTACTCACAGGGGGCCAATCAGCCCCAGCATTTT	CASSYSQGANQPQHF
TRBV4-2	TRBJ1-2	NA	once	TGTGCCAGCAGCCAAGAGAGTGCAGGCCTCGGCTACACCTTC	CASSQESAGLGYTF
TRBV7-9	TRBJ1-1	NA	NA	TGTGCCAGCAGCTTTTGGGCAGGGATAGATGAAGCTTTCTTT	CASSFWAGIDEAFF
TRBV30	TRBJ1-1	NA	few	TGTGCCTGGAGCCTCTCGGGTGAAGCTTTCTTT	CAWSLSGEAFF
TRBV6-5	TRBJ1-1	TRBD1	NA	TGTGCCAGCACGACAGGGATCCCTGAAGCTTTCTTT	CASTTGIPEAFF
TRBV11-2	TRBJ1-2	NA	NA	TGTGCCAGCAGCTTACGACAGATCCCTTCTAACTATGGCTACACCTTC	CASSLRQIPSNYGYTF
TRBV9	TRBJ2-3	NA	NA	TGTGCCAGCAGCGTAGCTGCGGGGGCCTTGGGAGATACGCAGTATTTT	CASSVAAGALGDTQYF
TRBV3-1/TRBV3-2	TRBJ2-5	TRBD2	NA	TGTGCCAGCAGCCAAGGGGCGCGGGGGGGCCTAGAGACCCAGTACTTC	CASSQGARGGLETQYF
TRBV19	TRBJ2-7	TRBD2	NA	TGTGCCAGTAGTGGAGCGGGGATCGCCTACGAGCAGTACTTC	CASSGAGIAYEQYF
TRBV14	TRBJ1-1	NA	NA	TGTGCCAGCAGCCAAGATTGGGGCGACACTGAAGCTTTCTTT	CASSQDWGDTEAFF
TRBV9	TRBJ1-1	NA	NA	TGTGCCAGCAGCCCCCGACAGATTAACACTGAAGCTTTCTTT	CASSPRQINTEAFF
TRBV7-2	TRBJ2-3	TRBD2	NA	TGTGCCAGCAGCCTCCTAGCGGGGGGGCTTAGCACAGATACGCAGTATTTT	CASSLLAGGLSTDTQYF
TRBV5-1	TRBJ2-3	TRBD2	NA	TGCGCCAGCGGGGGAGGGTGGATTACAGATACGCAGTATTTT	CASGGGWITDTQYF
TRBV19	TRBJ1-2	NA	NA	TGTGCCAGTAGTCCCCCTCAGGGGCGTTTGGGTGGCTACACCTTC	CASSPPQGRLGGYTF
TRBV28	TRBJ1-1	TRBD1	NA	TGTGCCAGCAGTTTATGGGTTCGTGGGACAGGGGCTAGATACCGGAACACTGAAGCTTTCTTT	CASSLWVRGTGARYRNTEAFF
TRBV11-2	TRBJ2-1	NA	once	TGTGCCAGCAGCTTAGGACTAGTGGGGAGTGAGCAGTTCTTC	CASSLGLVGSEQFF
TRBV6-5	TRBJ1-1	TRBD1	NA	TGTGCCAGCAGGGAGACAGGGGGCGCAAGGACTGAAGCTTTCTTT	CASRETGGARTEAFF
TRBV2	TRBJ2-3	TRBD2	NA	TGTGCCAGCAGCGGGGGACTAGCGGGGGCCGGGGAGAGGCAGTATTTT	CASSGGLAGAGERQYF
TRBV2	TRBJ1-6	NA	NA	TGTGCCAGCAGTGTCTTGGGCAGGGGAGATTCACCCCTCCACTTT	CASSVLGRGDSPLHF
TRBV20-1	TRBJ2-7	TRBD1	NA	TGCAGTGCTAGTATGGTGAGGGACAGGGGAGGAGAGCAGTACTTC	CSASMVRDRGGEQYF
TRBV10-3	TRBJ1-1	TRBD1	few	TGTGCCATGGGACAGGGGATCACTGAAGCTTTCTTT	CAMGQGITEAFF
TRBV5-1	TRBJ2-6	NA	NA	TGCGCCAGCAGGGTCGAGAAAGGAGTTGGTAGTAATGGGGCCAACGTCCTGACTTTC	CASRVEKGVGSNGANVLTF
TRBV5-1	TRBJ1-3	NA	NA	TGCGCCAGCAGCATACAGGGAAACGGAAACACCATATATTTT	CASSIQGNGNTIYF
TRBV7-9	TRBJ1-1	NA	NA	TGTGCCAGCAGCTCCTCTGGGTGGGGGGGCAGTGCTTTCTTT	CASSSSGWGGSAFF
TRBV3-1/TRBV3-2	TRBJ2-5	TRBD1	NA	TGTGCCAGCAGCCCACGGCGAGGGGGCAGGGAGACCCAGTACTTC	CASSPRRGGRETQYF
TRBV3-1/TRBV3-2	TRBJ2-5	TRBD1	NA	TGTGCCAGCAGCCAAAACAGGGGGAAGACCCAGTACTTC	CASSQNRGKTQYF
TRBV7-9	TRBJ1-2	TRBD1	NA	TGTGCCAGCAGCCAACCGGGACAGGGTCTTGCTAACTATGGCTACACCTTC	CASSQPGQGLANYGYTF
TRBV20-1	TRBJ1-4	TRBD1	NA	TGCAGTGCTAGTAAGACAGGGCGGTCTGAAAAACTGTTTTTT	CSASKTGRSEKLFF
TRBV18	TRBJ1-6	NA	NA	TGTGCCAGCTCTACGAGTAGCTCCTATAATTCACCCCTCCACTTT	CASSTSSSYNSPLHF
TRBV7-9	TRBJ2-3	TRBD1	NA	TGTGCCAGCAGCCAGGACAGGGTATTGGCAGATACGCAGTATTTT	CASSQDRVLADTQYF
TRBV3-1/TRBV3-2	TRBJ1-2	NA	NA	TGTGCCAGCAGCCCTACTGATAACTATGGCTACACCTTC	CASSPTDNYGYTF
TRBV6-5	TRBJ2-7	TRBD1	NA	TGTGCCAGCATCTCGACAGGGGGCGCATCCGCCGAGCAGTACTTC	CASISTGGASAEQYF
TRBV27	TRBJ2-3	NA	NA	TGTGCCAGCAGTCTGCGGGGACGGACAGATACGCAGTATTTT	CASSLRGRTDTQYF
TRBV30	TRBJ1-2	NA	NA	TGTGCCTGGAGTGTAGGCAGGAAGACGGATGGCTACACCTTC	CAWSVGRKTDGYTF
TRBV28	TRBJ2-7	NA	NA	TGTGCCAGCAGTTTAAAGAGATCCTACGAGCAGTACTTC	CASSLKRSYEQYF
TRBV5-8	TRBJ1-5	NA	NA	TGTGCCAGCAGCTTGTCAGGTGGCAATCAGCCCCAGCATTTT	CASSLSGGNQPQHF
TRBV18	TRBJ2-3	TRBD1	NA	TGTGCCAGCTCACCCTTGACAGGGATCACAGATACGCAGTATTTT	CASSPLTGITDTQYF
TRBV6-1	TRBJ2-1	NA	NA	TGTGCCAGCAGTGATCTAGAACTGAGGTTAAATGAGCAGTTCTTC	CASSDLELRLNEQFF
TRBV19	TRBJ2-1	TRBD1	once	TGTGCCAGTAGTTCTCGACAGGGGGCTGGCTACAATGAGCAGTTCTTC	CASSSRQGAGYNEQFF
TRBV27	TRBJ1-6	NA	NA	TGTGCCAGCAGTTTGTGGGAGCCCTATAATTCACCCCTCCACTTT	CASSLWEPYNSPLHF
TRBV7-2	TRBJ1-1	TRBD1	once	TGTGCCAGCAGCCTCCGGACAGGTGTCGGGTTGAACACTGAAGCTTTCTTT	CASSLRTGVGLNTEAFF
TRBV11-1	TRBJ2-2	NA	NA	TGTGCCAGCAGCCTTCGAGGGGGTTGGGAGCTGTTTTTT	CASSLRGGWELFF
TRBV2	TRBJ2-2	NA	NA	TGTGCCAGCAGTAATCTCGGAGTGGGCGGGGAGCTGTTTTTT	CASSNLGVGGELFF
TRBV10-3	TRBJ2-7	NA	NA	TGTGCCATCAGTGAGACCCGGGACACCCTGGGCGAGCAGTACTTC	CAISETRDTLGEQYF